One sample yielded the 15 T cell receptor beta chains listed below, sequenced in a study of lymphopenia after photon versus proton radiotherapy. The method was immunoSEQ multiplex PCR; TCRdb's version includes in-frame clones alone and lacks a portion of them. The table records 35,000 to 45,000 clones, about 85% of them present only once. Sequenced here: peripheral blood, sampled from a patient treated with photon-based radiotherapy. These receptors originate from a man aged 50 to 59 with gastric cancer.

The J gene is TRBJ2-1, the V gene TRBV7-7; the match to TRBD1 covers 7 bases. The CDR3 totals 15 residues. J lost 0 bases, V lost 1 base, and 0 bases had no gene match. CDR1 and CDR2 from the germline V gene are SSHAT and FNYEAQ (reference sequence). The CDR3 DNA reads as TGTGCCAGCAGCTTAGGGGACAGCTCCTACAATGAGCAGTTCTTC. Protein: CASSLGDSSYNEQFF.

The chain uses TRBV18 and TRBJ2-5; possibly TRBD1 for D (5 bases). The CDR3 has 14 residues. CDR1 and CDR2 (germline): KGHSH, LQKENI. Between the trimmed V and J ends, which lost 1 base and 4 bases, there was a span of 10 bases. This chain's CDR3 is CASSPQGIGETQYF. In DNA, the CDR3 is TGTGCCAGCTCACCACAGGGGATTGGAGAGACCCAGTACTTC.

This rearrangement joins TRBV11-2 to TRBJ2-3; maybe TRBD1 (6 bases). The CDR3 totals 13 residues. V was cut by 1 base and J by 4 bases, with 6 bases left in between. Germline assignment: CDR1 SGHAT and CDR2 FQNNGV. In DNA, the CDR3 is TGTGCCAGCAGCTTAGGGGGGCCAGATACGCAGTATTTT. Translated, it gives CASSLGGPDTQYF.

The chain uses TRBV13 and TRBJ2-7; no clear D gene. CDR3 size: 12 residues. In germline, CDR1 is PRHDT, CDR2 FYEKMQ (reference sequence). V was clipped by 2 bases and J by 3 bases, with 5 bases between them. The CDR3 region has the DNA TGTGCCAGCAGCTTAAGGAGCTACGAGCAGTACTTC. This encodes CASSLRSYEQYF.

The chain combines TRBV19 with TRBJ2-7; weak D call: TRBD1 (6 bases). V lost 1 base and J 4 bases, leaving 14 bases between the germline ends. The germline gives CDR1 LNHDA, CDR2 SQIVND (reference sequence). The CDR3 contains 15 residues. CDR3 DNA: TGTGCCAGTAGTATAGCTCACAGGGTCCCGTACGAGCAGTACTTC. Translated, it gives CASSIAHRVPYEQYF.

The CDR3 loop reads CASSAGDRKPYEQYF. CDR3 bases: TGCGCCAGCAGCGCGGGCGACAGGAAACCCTACGAGCAGTACTTC. The rearrangement uses TRBV5-1 and TRBJ2-7, with D possibly TRBD1 on 6 matching bases. The V end lost 4 bases, the J end lost 2 bases, and 16 bases lay between the germline ends. The CDR3 is 15 amino acids. Germline-derived CDR1 and CDR2 are SGHRS and YFSETQ. The complete variable domain, with remaining parts taken from reference TRBV5-1 and TRBJ2-7, reads KAGVTQTPRYLIKTRGQQVTLSCSPISGHRSVSWYQQTPGQGLQFLFEYFSETQRNKGNFPGRFSGRQFSNSRSEMNVSTLELGDSALYLCASSAGDRKPYEQYFGPGTRLTVT.

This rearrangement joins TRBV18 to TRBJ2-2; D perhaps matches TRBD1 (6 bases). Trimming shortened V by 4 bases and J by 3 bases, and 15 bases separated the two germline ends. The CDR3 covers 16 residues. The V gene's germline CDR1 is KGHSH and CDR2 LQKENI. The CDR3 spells CASSLHRVQDTGELFF. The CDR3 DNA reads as TGTGCCAGCTCACTTCACAGGGTCCAGGACACCGGGGAGCTGTTTTTT.

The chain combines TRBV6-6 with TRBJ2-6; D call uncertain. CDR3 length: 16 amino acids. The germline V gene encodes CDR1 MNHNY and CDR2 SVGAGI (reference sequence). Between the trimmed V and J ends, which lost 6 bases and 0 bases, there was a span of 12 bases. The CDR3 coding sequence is TGTGCCAGCAGCCAGACTTCGAACTCTGGGGCCAACGTCCTGACTTTC. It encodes CASSQTSNSGANVLTF.

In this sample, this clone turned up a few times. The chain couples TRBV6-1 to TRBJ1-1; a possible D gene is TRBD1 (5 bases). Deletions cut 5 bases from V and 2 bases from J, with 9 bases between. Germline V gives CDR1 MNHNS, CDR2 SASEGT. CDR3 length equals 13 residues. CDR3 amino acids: CASSQTGNTEAFF. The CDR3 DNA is TGTGCCAGCAGTCAAACAGGTAACACTGAAGCTTTCTTT.

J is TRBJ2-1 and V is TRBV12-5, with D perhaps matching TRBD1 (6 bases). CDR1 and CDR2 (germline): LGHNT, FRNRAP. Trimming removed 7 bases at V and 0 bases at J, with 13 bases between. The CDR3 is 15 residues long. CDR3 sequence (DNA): TGTGCTAGTGCCCTTGGACAGAGCTCCTACAATGAGCAGTTCTTC. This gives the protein CASALGQSSYNEQFF.

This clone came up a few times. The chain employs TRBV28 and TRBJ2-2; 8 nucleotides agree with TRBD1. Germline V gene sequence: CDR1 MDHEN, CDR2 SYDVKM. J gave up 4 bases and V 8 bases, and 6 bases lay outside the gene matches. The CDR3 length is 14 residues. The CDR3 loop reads CASWDRSFTGELFF. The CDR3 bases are TGTGCCAGCTGGGACAGGAGTTTCACCGGGGAGCTGTTTTTT.

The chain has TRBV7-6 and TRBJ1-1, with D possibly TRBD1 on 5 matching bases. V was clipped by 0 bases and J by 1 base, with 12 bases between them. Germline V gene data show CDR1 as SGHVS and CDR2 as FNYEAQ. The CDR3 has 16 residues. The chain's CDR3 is CASSLARAGPNTEAFF. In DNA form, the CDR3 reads TGTGCCAGCAGCTTAGCCAGGGCGGGGCCGAACACTGAAGCTTTCTTT.

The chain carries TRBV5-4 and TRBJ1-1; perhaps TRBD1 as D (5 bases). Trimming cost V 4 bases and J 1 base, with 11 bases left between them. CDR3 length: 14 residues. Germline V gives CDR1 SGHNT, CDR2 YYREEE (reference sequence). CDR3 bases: TGTGCCAGCAGCGGGCTGGGGGGGAACACTGAAGCTTTCTTT. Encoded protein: CASSGLGGNTEAFF.

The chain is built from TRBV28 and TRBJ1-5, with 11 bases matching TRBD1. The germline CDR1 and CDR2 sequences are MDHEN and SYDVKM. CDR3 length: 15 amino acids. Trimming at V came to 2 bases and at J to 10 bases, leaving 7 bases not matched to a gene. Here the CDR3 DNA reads TGTGCCAGCAGTTTACGGGACAGGGGGAAGCCTCCCCAGCATTTT. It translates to CASSLRDRGKPPQHF.

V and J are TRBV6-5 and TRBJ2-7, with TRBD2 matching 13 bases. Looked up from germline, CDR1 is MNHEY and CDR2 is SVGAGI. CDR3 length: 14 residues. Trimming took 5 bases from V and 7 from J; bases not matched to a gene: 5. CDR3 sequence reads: CASSRTSGRKEQYF. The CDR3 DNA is TGTGCCAGCAGTCGGACTAGCGGGAGAAAGGAGCAGTACTTC.